The rows below give T cell receptor beta chains drawn from one sample of a study of identical twins. TCRdb called the 5' RACE reads again in MiXCR, with one record for every CDR3 protein. This sample has about 660,000 distinct CDR3 sequences, with 8.6% found just once. This same sample was also taken into another study, of yellow fever vaccine responses in identical twins.

Material for sequencing was PBMCs. All receptors come from a woman in her late teens or twenties in good health. Each CDR3 is given with its conserved first and last residue. A D gene is named only where the DNA matches it firmly. Expanded clones are given a class, and other clones once, few, many or no size at all.

v_call	clone_size	j_call	d_call	cdr3_nt	cdr3_aa
TRBV28	many	TRBJ2-7	.	TGTGCCAGCAGGGGGACGGCCTCCTGGGAGCAGTACTTC	CASRGTASWEQYF
TRBV11-3	many	TRBJ2-1	TRBD1	TGTGCCAGCAGTTATATAACCGGGACAGGGTTCAATGAGCAGTTCTTC	CASSYITGTGFNEQFF
TRBV5-6	few	TRBJ2-7	.	TGTGCCAGCAGCTGGAGGGTGGGTCGCGCCTACGAGCAGTACTTC	CASSWRVGRAYEQYF
TRBV10-3	.	TRBJ2-1	.	TGTGCCATCACGAGGGCAGTGGACAATGAGCAGTTCTTC	CAITRAVDNEQFF
TRBV5-5	few	TRBJ2-1	TRBD2	TGTGCCAGCAGCTTATTGGGGACTAGCGGGAGTCAGTACAATGAGCAGTTCTTC	CASSLLGTSGSQYNEQFF
TRBV20-1	.	TRBJ2-7	.	TGCAGTGCCAGAACTGTATGGGGGAGACCCTACGAGCAGTACTTC	CSARTVWGRPYEQYF
TRBV10-3	few	TRBJ2-3	TRBD2	TGTGCCATCAGTGAGTCGAATCGGGGGGAGTCAGATACGCAGTATTTT	CAISESNRGESDTQYF
TRBV5-4	few	TRBJ2-1	TRBD1	TGTGCCAGCAGCCCCACAGGGGTAGGTGAGCAGTTCTTC	CASSPTGVGEQFF
TRBV4-3	.	TRBJ2-7	TRBD1	TGCGCCAGCAGCCAATCGTCCACAGGGGTCGAGCAGTACTTC	CASSQSSTGVEQYF
TRBV4-1	.	TRBJ2-7	TRBD2	TGCGCCAGCAGCCCCCCTGGGAGCGGGAGGTTATACGAGCAGTACTTC	CASSPPGSGRLYEQYF
TRBV12-3/TRBV12-4	few	TRBJ2-7	.	TGTGCCAGCAGTTTCGGCAATTTAGGTGGGGAGCAGTACTTC	CASSFGNLGGEQYF
TRBV6-5	.	TRBJ2-7	.	TGTGCCAGCAGTTACTCGCCAGCGGAAGGGGGGTACGAGCAGTACTTC	CASSYSPAEGGYEQYF
TRBV3-1	few	TRBJ1-5	.	TGTGCCAGCAGCCAAGGTAAGGTAGGCAATCAGCCCCAGCATTTT	CASSQGKVGNQPQHF
TRBV28	.	TRBJ2-7	.	TGTGCCAGCAGTTCCCCGGGACTCCACGAGCAGTACTTC	CASSSPGLHEQYF
TRBV7-2	.	TRBJ2-1	TRBD1	TGTGCCAGCAGCTTAGTATCGGGACAGCAGTGGAATGAGCAGTTCTTC	CASSLVSGQQWNEQFF
TRBV15	.	TRBJ2-1	TRBD2	TGTGCCACCAGCAGAGATTCCGGGAGGCAGAACAATGAGCAGTTCTTC	CATSRDSGRQNNEQFF
TRBV20-1	few	TRBJ2-7	.	TGCAGTGCTAGTACTGAGCTGTCCTACGAGCAGTACTTC	CSASTELSYEQYF
TRBV6-2/TRBV6-3	few	TRBJ2-7	.	TGTGCCAGCAAACAGGACAGCTCCTACGAGCAGTACTTC	CASKQDSSYEQYF
TRBV11-2	few	TRBJ2-1	.	TGTGCCAGCAGCGAGGAGGAATTAGCGTCCTACAATGAGCAGTTCTTC	CASSEEELASYNEQFF
TRBV7-8	.	TRBJ2-7	TRBD2	TGTGCCAGCAGCCGGGGACTAGCGGGACTATTGACCTACGAGCAGTACTTC	CASSRGLAGLLTYEQYF
TRBV6-5	many	TRBJ2-4	TRBD2	TGTGCCAGCAGTTCCAACTCTGGAGCGGGGAGCAAAAACATTCAGTACTTC	CASSSNSGAGSKNIQYF
TRBV4-1	many	TRBJ2-1	.	TGCGCCAGCAGCCAAGCGAGCCAAATGTACAATGAGCAGTTCTTC	CASSQASQMYNEQFF
TRBV28	.	TRBJ2-6	TRBD1	TGTGCCAGCAGTTCCGTCCCGGGACAGGGTTCTGGGGCCAACGTCCTGACTTTC	CASSSVPGQGSGANVLTF
TRBV5-1	few	TRBJ1-2	.	TGCGCCAGCAGCTCGTCTTGGAATAACAGGGATGGCTACACCTTC	CASSSSWNNRDGYTF
TRBV12-3/TRBV12-4	many	TRBJ2-2	.	TGTGCCAGCAGTAACGGGAGACAGGGCTTAAACACCGGGGAGCTGTTTTTT	CASSNGRQGLNTGELFF
TRBV6-1	.	TRBJ2-7	.	TGTGCCAGCAGGCCGGACACGGGCCCCTACGAGCAGTACTTC	CASRPDTGPYEQYF
TRBV20-1	many	TRBJ2-3	.	TGCAGTGCTAGGGGCGGGGCCGGCCAGGTGAGGGCAGATACGCAGTATTTT	CSARGGAGQVRADTQYF
TRBV28	few	TRBJ2-5	TRBD2	TGTGCCAGCAGTTTACAAGCGGGGGTGGCCCAGTACTTC	CASSLQAGVAQYF
TRBV5-6	.	TRBJ2-7	.	TGTGCCAGCAGCTTAGCAGCAGGACTCTCTACGGGAGAGCAGTACTTC	CASSLAAGLSTGEQYF
TRBV5-8	few	TRBJ2-7	.	TGTGCCAGCAGCCCTGACAGGCCCTACGAGCAGTACTTC	CASSPDRPYEQYF
TRBV9	.	TRBJ1-3	.	TGTGCCAGCAGCGAGGACACAGGAAACACCATATATTTT	CASSEDTGNTIYF
TRBV29-1	many	TRBJ2-1	.	TGCAGCGTTGATACGGATAACAATGAGCAGTTCTTC	CSVDTDNNEQFF
TRBV3-1	many	TRBJ2-2	TRBD2	TGTGCCAGCAGCCAAGATTTCGCCTGGACTAGCTCGAACACCGGGGAGCTGTTTTTT	CASSQDFAWTSSNTGELFF
TRBV9	.	TRBJ2-5	TRBD2	TGTGCCAGCAGCGTAGCAGCGGGAGGGGGGGAGACCCAGTACTTC	CASSVAAGGGETQYF
TRBV24-1	many	TRBJ1-5	.	TGTGCCACCAGTGATTTTCAGGGCAATCAGCCCCAGCATTTT	CATSDFQGNQPQHF
TRBV29-1	many	TRBJ2-3	.	TGCAGCGTTCTTGCCGGGGGCAGGTCAGATACGCAGTATTTT	CSVLAGGRSDTQYF
TRBV7-2	few	TRBJ2-7	.	TGTGCCAGCAGCTTAGATGGTCCTGCGCGGGAGCAGTACTTC	CASSLDGPAREQYF
TRBV6-6	.	TRBJ2-1	.	TGTGCCAGCAGCGCCAGGAAATCCAATGAGCAGTTCTTC	CASSARKSNEQFF
TRBV5-1	.	TRBJ1-3	.	TGCGCCAGCAGCTTCGATTCCTCTGGAAACACCATATATTTT	CASSFDSSGNTIYF
TRBV6-5	few	TRBJ2-7	.	TGTGCCAGCAGTTACTCGGGGGAAGGGGTCCAGCAGTACTTC	CASSYSGEGVQQYF
TRBV9	few	TRBJ1-6	TRBD1	TGTGCCAGCAGCGCGGACAGGTCACCCCTCCACTTT	CASSADRSPLHF
TRBV3-1	few	TRBJ2-1	TRBD2	TGTGCCAGCAGCCAACCGAGCGGGAGAAGCAATGAGCAGTTCTTC	CASSQPSGRSNEQFF
TRBV24-1	.	TRBJ2-1	.	TGTGCCACCAGTGATTCTTCCCGAAGCCCCGAGCAGTTCTTC	CATSDSSRSPEQFF
TRBV12-3/TRBV12-4	few	TRBJ2-1	TRBD2	TGTGCCAGCGGATCCATAGCGGGGGGTTTATACAATGAGCAGTTCTTC	CASGSIAGGLYNEQFF
TRBV29-1	.	TRBJ2-7	TRBD1	TGCAGCGTTGTAGGGACAGCCTCCTACGAGCAGTACTTC	CSVVGTASYEQYF
TRBV20-1	few	TRBJ1-1	.	TGCAGTGCTAGAGATGTAATGAACACTGAAGCTTTCTTT	CSARDVMNTEAFF
TRBV15	.	TRBJ1-6	.	TGTGCCACCAGCAGAGATTTGAGAACACATAATTCACCCCTCCACTTT	CATSRDLRTHNSPLHF
TRBV5-6	.	TRBJ2-1	.	TGTGCCAGCAAACCCACCGACAGGGGAGGGGACAATGAGCAGTTCTTC	CASKPTDRGGDNEQFF
TRBV12-3/TRBV12-4	few	TRBJ2-5	TRBD2	TGTGCCAGCAGTTTATTGGTAGCGGGGGATCAAGAGACCCAGTACTTC	CASSLLVAGDQETQYF
TRBV20-1	.	TRBJ2-7	TRBD2	TGCAGTGGGGTTGGTAGCGGGACTCCCGAGCAGTACTTC	CSGVGSGTPEQYF
TRBV12-3/TRBV12-4	.	TRBJ1-4	.	TGTGCCAGCAGTTTAGAGGTAGTGGGTGAAAAACTGTTTTTT	CASSLEVVGEKLFF
TRBV7-9	few	TRBJ2-2	.	TGTGCCAGCAGCTTAGCCCTGGCGGGCAGGAACACCGGGGAGCTGTTTTTT	CASSLALAGRNTGELFF
TRBV3-1	.	TRBJ2-7	.	TGTGCCAGCAGCCAAGTTTCAGCACCATCCTACGAGCAGTACTTC	CASSQVSAPSYEQYF
TRBV28	few	TRBJ2-5	TRBD2	TGTGCCAGCAGTTTACCAGGAGGACTAGCCGAAGAGACCCAGTACTTC	CASSLPGGLAEETQYF
TRBV2	.	TRBJ1-4	.	TGTGCCAGCAGGGAGTACAGGGATCCCACTAATGAAAAACTGTTTTTT	CASREYRDPTNEKLFF
TRBV6-1	.	TRBJ2-1	.	TGTGCCAGCAGTACAACACAGGGAAGCGAATACAATGAGCAGTTCTTC	CASSTTQGSEYNEQFF
TRBV12-3/TRBV12-4	many	TRBJ2-1	.	TGTGCCCACCGCAGGGGCAATGAGCAGTTCTTC	CAHRRGNEQFF
TRBV5-4	few	TRBJ1-4	.	TGTGCCAGCAGCTTGCCACGTTCGGGACTTTCCAATGAAAAACTGTTTTTT	CASSLPRSGLSNEKLFF
TRBV6-1	few	TRBJ2-7	.	TGTGCCAGCAGCCGCCAACATACTCGGGGCTACGAGCAGTACTTC	CASSRQHTRGYEQYF
TRBV6-1	few	TRBJ2-3	TRBD2	TGTGCCAGCAGCCCACTAGCGGGGGTTCGCACAGATACGCAGTATTTT	CASSPLAGVRTDTQYF